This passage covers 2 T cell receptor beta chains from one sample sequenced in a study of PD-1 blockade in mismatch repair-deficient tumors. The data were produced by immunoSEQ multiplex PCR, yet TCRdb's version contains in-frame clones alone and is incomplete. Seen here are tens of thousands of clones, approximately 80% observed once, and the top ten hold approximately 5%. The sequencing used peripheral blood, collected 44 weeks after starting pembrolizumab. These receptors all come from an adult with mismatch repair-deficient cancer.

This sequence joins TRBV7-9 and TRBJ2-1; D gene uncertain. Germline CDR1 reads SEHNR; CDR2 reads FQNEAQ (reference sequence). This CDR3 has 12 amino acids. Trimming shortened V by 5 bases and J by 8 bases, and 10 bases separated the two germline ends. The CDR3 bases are TGTGCCAGCAGCCCCTCCCGTCATGAGCAGTTCTTC. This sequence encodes CASSPSRHEQFF.

CDR3 nucleotide sequence: TGTGCCAGCAGCCCCGAGTATGGCACCGTGCTTGGGCGGGGTGAGCAGTTCTTC. Translating gives CASSPEYGTVLGRGEQFF. V and J are TRBV28 and TRBJ2-1; tentative D call: TRBD2 (6 bases). Germline CDR1 MDHEN, CDR2 SYDVKM. CDR3 length: 18 residues. Trimming shortened V by 6 bases and J by 9 bases, and 30 bases separated the two germline ends. The full variable domain, in which reference TRBV28 and TRBJ2-1 provide the parts outside the CDR3, is DVKVTQSSRYLVKRTGEKVFLECVQDMDHENMFWYRQDPGLGLRLIYFSYDVKMKEKGDIPEGYSVSREKKERFSLILESASTNQTSMYLCASSPEYGTVLGRGEQFFGPGTRLTVL.